This TCR beta chain derives from a study of control samples from healthy donors and cancer patients. The CDR3 consists of 16 residues. Germline V gives CDR1 SGHVS, CDR2 FQNEAQ. V gave up 5 bases and J gave up 2 bases; unmatched junction bases: 7. Profiling relied on immunoSEQ multiplex PCR, and the TCRdb table lists in-frame clones only, not all of them. The sample shows some 95,000 clones, roughly 92% of them seen only once. Sequenced input: blood. The chain carries TRBV7-8 and TRBJ2-2; 8 nucleotides line up with TRBD2. This receptor was obtained from a human donor in good health. The donor label of this sample is uncertain. The CDR3 is CASSPFGGANTGELFF. As DNA, the CDR3 is TGTGCCAGCAGCCCGTTCGGGGGGGCCAACACCGGGGAGCTGTTTTTT.